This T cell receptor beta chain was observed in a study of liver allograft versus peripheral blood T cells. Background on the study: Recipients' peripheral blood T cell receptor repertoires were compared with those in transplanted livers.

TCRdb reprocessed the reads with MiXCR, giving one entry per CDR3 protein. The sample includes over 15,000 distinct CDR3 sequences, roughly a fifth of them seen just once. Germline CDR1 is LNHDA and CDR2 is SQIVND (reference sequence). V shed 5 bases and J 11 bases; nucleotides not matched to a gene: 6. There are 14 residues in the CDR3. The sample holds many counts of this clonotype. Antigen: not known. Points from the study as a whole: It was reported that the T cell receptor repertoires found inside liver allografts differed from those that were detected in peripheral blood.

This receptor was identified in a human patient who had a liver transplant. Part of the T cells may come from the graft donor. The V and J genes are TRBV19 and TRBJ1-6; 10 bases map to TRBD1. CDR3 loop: CASSEGTGVPPLHF. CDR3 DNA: TGTGCCAGTAGTGAAGGGACAGGGGTCCCACCCCTCCACTTT.